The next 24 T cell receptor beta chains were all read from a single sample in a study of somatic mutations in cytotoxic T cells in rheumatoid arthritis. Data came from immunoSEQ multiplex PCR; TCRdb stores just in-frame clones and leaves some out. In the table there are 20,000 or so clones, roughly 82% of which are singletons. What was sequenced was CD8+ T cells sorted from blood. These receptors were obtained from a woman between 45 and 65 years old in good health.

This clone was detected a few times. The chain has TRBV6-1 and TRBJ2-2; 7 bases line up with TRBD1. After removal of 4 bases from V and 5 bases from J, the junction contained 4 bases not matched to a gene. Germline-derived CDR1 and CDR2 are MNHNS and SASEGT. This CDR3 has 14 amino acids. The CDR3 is CASSGGTETGELFF. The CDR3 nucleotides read TGTGCCAGCAGTGGGGGGACAGAGACCGGGGAGCTGTTTTTT.

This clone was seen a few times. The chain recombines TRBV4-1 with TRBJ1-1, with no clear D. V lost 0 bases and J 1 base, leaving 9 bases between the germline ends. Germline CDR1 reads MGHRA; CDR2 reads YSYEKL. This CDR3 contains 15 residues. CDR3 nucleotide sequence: TGCGCCAGCAGCCAAGAACCGGGGAGGAACACTGAAGCTTTCTTT. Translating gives CASSQEPGRNTEAFF.

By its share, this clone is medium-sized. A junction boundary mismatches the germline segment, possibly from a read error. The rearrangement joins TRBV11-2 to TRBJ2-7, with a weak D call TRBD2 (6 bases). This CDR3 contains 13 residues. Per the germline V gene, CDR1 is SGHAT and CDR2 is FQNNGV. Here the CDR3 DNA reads TGTGCCAGCAGCTTAGGCGATCGCGGGGCTGAAGGCTTC. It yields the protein CASSLGDRGAEGF. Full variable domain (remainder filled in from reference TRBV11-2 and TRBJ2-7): EAGVAQSPRYKIIEKRQSVAFWCNPISGHATLYWYQQILGQGPKLLIQFQNNGVVDDSQLPKDRFSAERLKGVDSTLKIQPAKLEDSAVYLCASSLGDRGAEGFGPGTRLTVT.

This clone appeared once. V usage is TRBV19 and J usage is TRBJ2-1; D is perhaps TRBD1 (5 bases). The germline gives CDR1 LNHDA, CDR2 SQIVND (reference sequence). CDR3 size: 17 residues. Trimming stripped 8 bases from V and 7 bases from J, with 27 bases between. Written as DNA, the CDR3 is TGTGCCAGTCGATCATCAAACGGGCAGGGAATTAAGAATGAGCAGTTCTTC. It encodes CASRSSNGQGIKNEQFF.

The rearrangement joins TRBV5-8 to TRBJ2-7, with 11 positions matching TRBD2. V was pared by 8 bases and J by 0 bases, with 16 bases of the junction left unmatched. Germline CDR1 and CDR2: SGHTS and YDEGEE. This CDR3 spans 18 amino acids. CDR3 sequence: CASLTSGTTGFSSYEQYF. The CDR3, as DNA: TGTGCCAGTCTGACTAGCGGGACAACCGGATTCAGCTCCTACGAGCAGTACTTC. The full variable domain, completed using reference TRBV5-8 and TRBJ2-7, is EAGVTQSPTHLIKTRGQQATLRCSPISGHTSVYWYQQALGLGLQFLLWYDEGEERNRGNFPPRFSGRQFPNYSSELNVNALELEDSALYLCASLTSGTTGFSSYEQYFGPGTRLTVT.

DNA for the CDR3: TGTGCCAGCCGAAGACAGGGGGGTGTCAACACCGGGGAGCTGTTTTTT. Protein product: CASRRQGGVNTGELFF. This rearrangement joins TRBV5-6 to TRBJ2-2; TRBD1 matches 9 bases. The CDR3 sequence is 16 residues long. Germline V gene sequence: CDR1 SGHDT, CDR2 YYEEEE. The V segment lost 7 bases and the J segment 2 bases; nucleotides outside the gene matches: 9.

CDR3 residues: CASSLSRTSGRNEQFF. CDR3 sequence (DNA): TGTGCCAGCAGCTTGTCCCGGACTAGCGGGAGGAATGAGCAGTTCTTC. The V and J genes are TRBV7-8 and TRBJ2-1, with 14 bases fitting TRBD2. In germline, CDR1 is SGHVS, CDR2 FQNEAQ. CDR3 length equals 16 residues. With 3 bases clipped from V and 7 bases from J, the junction kept 5 bases outside the gene matches.

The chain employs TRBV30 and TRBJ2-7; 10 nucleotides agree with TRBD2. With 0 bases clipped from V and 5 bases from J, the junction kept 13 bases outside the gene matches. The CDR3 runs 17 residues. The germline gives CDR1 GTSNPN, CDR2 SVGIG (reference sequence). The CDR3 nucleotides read TGTGCCTGGAGTGTAAAATATACAGCGGGGGGGTTCGACGAGCAGTACTTC. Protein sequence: CAWSVKYTAGGFDEQYF.

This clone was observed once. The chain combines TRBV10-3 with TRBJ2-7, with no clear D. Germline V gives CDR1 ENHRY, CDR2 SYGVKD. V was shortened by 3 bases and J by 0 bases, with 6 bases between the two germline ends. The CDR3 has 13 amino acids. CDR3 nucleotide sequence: TGTGCCATCAGTGAAGGCGGCTCCTACGAGCAGTACTTC. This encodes CAISEGGSYEQYF.

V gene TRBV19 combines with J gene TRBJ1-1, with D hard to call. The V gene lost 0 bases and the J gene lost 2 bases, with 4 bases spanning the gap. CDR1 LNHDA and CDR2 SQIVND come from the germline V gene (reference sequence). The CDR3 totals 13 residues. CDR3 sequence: CASSIEGNTEAFF. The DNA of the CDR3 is TGTGCCAGTAGTATAGAGGGAAACACTGAAGCTTTCTTT.

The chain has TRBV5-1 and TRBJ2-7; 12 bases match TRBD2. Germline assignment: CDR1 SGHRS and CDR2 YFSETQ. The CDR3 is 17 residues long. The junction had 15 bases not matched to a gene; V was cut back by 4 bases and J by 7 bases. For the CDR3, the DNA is TGCGCCAGCAGCAAACGACTAGCGGGGGCCCCATTGCGGGAGCAGTACTTC. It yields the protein CASSKRLAGAPLREQYF.

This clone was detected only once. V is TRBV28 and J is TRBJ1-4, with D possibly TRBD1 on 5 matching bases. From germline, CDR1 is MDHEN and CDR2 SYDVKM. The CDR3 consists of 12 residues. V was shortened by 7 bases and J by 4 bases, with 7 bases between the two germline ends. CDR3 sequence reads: CASTGGNEKLFF. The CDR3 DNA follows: TGTGCCAGCACGGGGGGTAATGAAAAACTGTTTTTT.

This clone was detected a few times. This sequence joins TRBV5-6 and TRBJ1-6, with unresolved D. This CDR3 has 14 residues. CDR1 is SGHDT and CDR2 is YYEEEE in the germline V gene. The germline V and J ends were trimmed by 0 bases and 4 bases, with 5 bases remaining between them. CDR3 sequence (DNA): TGTGCCAGCAGCTTGGCCGGTTATAATTCACCCCTCCACTTT. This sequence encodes CASSLAGYNSPLHF.

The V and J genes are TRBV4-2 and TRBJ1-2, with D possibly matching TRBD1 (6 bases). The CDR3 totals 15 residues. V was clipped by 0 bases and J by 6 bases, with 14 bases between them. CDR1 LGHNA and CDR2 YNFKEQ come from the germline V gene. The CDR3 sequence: CASSQDGGAGNGYTF. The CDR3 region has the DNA TGTGCCAGCAGCCAAGATGGGGGGGCCGGGAATGGCTACACCTTC.

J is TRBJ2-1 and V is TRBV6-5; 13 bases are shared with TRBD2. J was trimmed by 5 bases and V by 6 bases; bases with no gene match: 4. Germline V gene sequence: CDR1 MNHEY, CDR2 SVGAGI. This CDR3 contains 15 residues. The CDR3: CASRLTSGRDNEQFF. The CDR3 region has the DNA TGTGCCAGCAGGCTAACTAGCGGGAGGGACAATGAGCAGTTCTTC.

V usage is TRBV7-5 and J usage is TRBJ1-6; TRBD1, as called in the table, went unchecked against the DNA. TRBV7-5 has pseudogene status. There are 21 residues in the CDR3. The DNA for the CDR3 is TGTGTCAGAAGGGACTTCCGGGACAGAAACCGACGCAGAAGAAATAATTCACCCCTCCACTTT. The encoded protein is CVRRDFRDRNRRRRNNSPLHF.

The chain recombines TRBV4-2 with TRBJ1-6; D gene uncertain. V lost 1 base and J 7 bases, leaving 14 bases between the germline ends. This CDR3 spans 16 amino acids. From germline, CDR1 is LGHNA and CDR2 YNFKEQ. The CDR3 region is CASSQVQSAANSPLHF. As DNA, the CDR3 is TGTGCCAGCAGCCAAGTCCAGTCGGCGGCAAATTCACCCCTCCACTTT.

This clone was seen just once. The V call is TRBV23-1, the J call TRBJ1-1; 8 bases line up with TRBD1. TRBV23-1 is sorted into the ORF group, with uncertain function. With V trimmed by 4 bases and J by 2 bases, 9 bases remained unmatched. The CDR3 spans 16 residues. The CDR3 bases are TGCGCCAGCAGTCCCCTTTATACAGGGGGTAACACTGAAGCTTTCTTT. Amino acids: CASSPLYTGGNTEAFF.

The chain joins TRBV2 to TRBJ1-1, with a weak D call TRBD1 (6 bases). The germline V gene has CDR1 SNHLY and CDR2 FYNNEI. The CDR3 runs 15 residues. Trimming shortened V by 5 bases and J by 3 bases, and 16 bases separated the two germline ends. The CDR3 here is CASSLGGRRDTEAFF. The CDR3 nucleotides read TGTGCCAGCAGTCTGGGGGGGCGGCGGGACACTGAAGCTTTCTTT.

CDR3 amino acids: CASSETVRGRSGNTIYF. CDR3 DNA sequence: TGTGCCAGCAGTGAAACGGTCAGGGGGCGTTCTGGAAACACCATATATTTT. The J gene is TRBJ1-3, the V gene TRBV2; 8 bases fit TRBD1. With V trimmed by 2 bases and J by 1 base, 7 bases remained unmatched. Germline V gives CDR1 SNHLY, CDR2 FYNNEI. CDR3 length equals 17 residues.

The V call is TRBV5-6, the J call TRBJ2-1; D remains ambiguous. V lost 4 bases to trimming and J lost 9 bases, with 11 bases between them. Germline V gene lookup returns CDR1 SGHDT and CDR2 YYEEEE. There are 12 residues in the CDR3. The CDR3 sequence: CASSLLGGEQFF. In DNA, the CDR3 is TGTGCCAGCAGCCTCCTGGGCGGTGAGCAGTTCTTC.

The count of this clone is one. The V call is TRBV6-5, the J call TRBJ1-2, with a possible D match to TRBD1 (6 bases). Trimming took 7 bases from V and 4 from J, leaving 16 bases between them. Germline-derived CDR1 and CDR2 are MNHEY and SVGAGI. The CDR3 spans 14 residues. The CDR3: CASNPGEGLYGYTF. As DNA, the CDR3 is TGTGCCAGCAACCCAGGGGAGGGTCTCTATGGCTACACCTTC.

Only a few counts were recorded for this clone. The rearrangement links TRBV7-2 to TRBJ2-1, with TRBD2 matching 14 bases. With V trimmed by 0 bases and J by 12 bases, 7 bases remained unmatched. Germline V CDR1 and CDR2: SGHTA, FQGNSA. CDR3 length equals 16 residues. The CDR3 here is CASSLAPTSGRAWQFF. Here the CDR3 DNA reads TGTGCCAGCAGCTTAGCGCCGACTAGCGGGAGGGCGTGGCAGTTCTTC.

CDR3 amino acids: CASSWGNQPQHF. The CDR3 bases are TGTGCCAGCAGCTGGGGGAATCAGCCCCAGCATTTT. The J gene is TRBJ1-5, the V gene TRBV25-1, with D perhaps matching TRBD1 (5 bases). The CDR3 has 12 amino acids. Germline lookup yields CDR1 MGHDK and CDR2 SYGVNS. Trimming took off 6 bases at V and 4 bases at J, with 7 bases between the two ends. Full variable domain (remainder filled in from reference TRBV25-1 and TRBJ1-5): EADIYQTPRYLVIGTGKKITLECSQTMGHDKMYWYQQDPGMELHLIHYSYGVNSTEKGDLSSESTVSRIRTEHFPLTLESARPSHTSQYLCASSWGNQPQHFGDGTRLSIL.